These T cell receptor beta chains were read from a single sample in a study of blood T cell repertoires in COVID-19. Libraries were prepared by immunoSEQ multiplex PCR; TCRdb keeps only in-frame clonotypes and omits some of them. The table records some 330,000 clones, 80% to 90% of them present only once. The sequenced sample was PBMCs or T cells enriched from blood (not recorded which). The origin of the receptors is a man younger than 40 who had recovered from COVID-19. Each CDR3 is given with its conserved first and last residue. The order of the fields is D gene, J gene, clone size, V gene, CDR3 protein, CDR3 DNA. The D gene is left open where the match is weak. The size field is filled for only some rows; it gives once, few, many or a size class.

. TRBJ2-7 few TRBV14 CASSPGQSYEQYF TGTGCCAGCAGCCCCGGACAGTCCTACGAGCAGTACTTC
TRBD2 TRBJ2-7 . TRBV3-1/TRBV3-2 CASSLSGESYEQYF TGTGCCAGCAGCCTTAGCGGGGAGTCCTACGAGCAGTACTTC
. TRBJ1-1 . TRBV5-1 CASSARLNTEAFF TGCGCCAGCAGCGCCAGATTAAACACTGAAGCTTTCTTT
. TRBJ1-1 . TRBV29-1 CSVEIQGGNTEAFF TGCAGCGTTGAGATACAGGGTGGGAACACTGAAGCTTTCTTT
. TRBJ1-3 . TRBV2 CASSLNTIYF TGTGCCAGCAGCCTGAACACCATATATTTT
. TRBJ1-2 . TRBV29-1 CSVQTGMGGYTF TGCAGCGTTCAAACAGGGATGGGGGGCTACACCTTC
TRBD1 TRBJ1-1 . TRBV15 CATSRGQGMNTEAFF TGTGCCACCAGCAGGGGACAGGGTATGAACACTGAAGCTTTCTTT
. TRBJ2-7 . TRBV11-2 CASSPTGEIVHEQYF TGTGCCAGCAGCCCAACCGGGGAAATCGTCCACGAGCAGTACTTC
TRBD1 TRBJ1-1 . TRBV27 CASISRTGNTEAFF TGTGCCAGCATCTCACGGACAGGGAACACTGAAGCTTTCTTT
TRBD2 TRBJ2-3 . TRBV5-1 CASSLAFLAGAGDTQYF TGCGCCAGCAGCTTGGCCTTTCTAGCGGGGGCGGGAGATACGCAGTATTTT
. TRBJ1-1 once TRBV15 CATSRDRQGNTEAFF TGTGCCACCAGCAGAGATAGGCAGGGTAACACTGAAGCTTTCTTT
TRBD1 TRBJ1-4 . TRBV19 CASSGRTGVNEKLFF TGTGCCAGTAGTGGACGGACAGGGGTCAATGAAAAACTGTTTTTT
TRBD1 TRBJ2-7 . TRBV2 CASSGDRAGSYEQYF TGTGCCAGCAGTGGTGACAGGGCGGGCTCCTACGAGCAGTACTTC
. TRBJ1-2 . TRBV2 CASTGIGYGYTF TGTGCCAGCACAGGGATCGGCTATGGCTACACCTTC
TRBD1 TRBJ1-1 . TRBV19 CASSILQGAMNTEAFF TGTGCCAGTAGTATCTTACAGGGGGCCATGAACACTGAAGCTTTCTTT
TRBD2 TRBJ2-3 . TRBV28 CASSFSGTSGLTDTQYF TGTGCCAGCAGTTTCTCCGGGACTAGCGGCCTCACAGATACGCAGTATTTT
TRBD1 TRBJ1-3 . TRBV18 CASSPSRGTGNTIYF TGTGCCAGCTCACCGTCCAGGGGGACTGGAAACACCATATATTTT
TRBD1 TRBJ2-5 . TRBV5-5 CASSHGTDQETQYF TGTGCCAGCAGCCATGGGACAGACCAAGAGACCCAGTACTTC
TRBD1 TRBJ1-1 . TRBV6-5 CASSPWDRGRKAFF TGTGCCAGCAGTCCATGGGACAGGGGGCGCAAAGCTTTCTTT
. TRBJ2-3 . TRBV27 CASSFWAGSTDTQYF TGTGCCAGCAGTTTTTGGGCGGGGAGCACAGATACGCAGTATTTT
. TRBJ1-5 . TRBV7-5 CVRSLVSRVNQPQHF TGTGTCAGAAGCTTAGTTAGCAGAGTGAATCAGCCCCAGCATTTT
. TRBJ1-2 . TRBV7-8 CASSPQGPGSLHGYTF TGTGCCAGCAGCCCCCAGGGGCCGGGAAGCTTACATGGCTACACCTTC
. TRBJ2-1 once TRBV30 CAWGAADNEQFF TGTGCCTGGGGGGCAGCGGACAATGAGCAGTTCTTC
. TRBJ1-3 . TRBV4-1 CASSSREDSGNTIYF TGCGCCAGCAGCTCCAGGGAAGACTCTGGAAACACCATATATTTT
TRBD2 TRBJ2-1 . TRBV7-9 CASSSPGLAGAYNEQFF TGTGCCAGCAGCTCTCCGGGACTAGCGGGGGCGTACAATGAGCAGTTCTTC
. TRBJ1-5 . TRBV28 CASSSGSSPGPQHF TGTGCCAGCAGTTCAGGGTCTTCTCCGGGGCCCCAGCATTTT
TRBD1 TRBJ1-2 once TRBV5-1 CASSIGQANYGYTF TGCGCCAGCAGCATCGGACAGGCTAACTATGGCTACACCTTC
. TRBJ2-5 . TRBV7-8 CASSLEQGQETQYF TGTGCCAGCAGCTTAGAACAGGGCCAAGAGACCCAGTACTTC
. TRBJ2-3 . TRBV2 CASMGGVQGVTDTQYF TGTGCCAGCATGGGAGGGGTACAGGGGGTCACAGATACGCAGTATTTT
TRBD1 TRBJ2-2 . TRBV6-1 CASSELTGSTGELFF TGTGCCAGCAGTGAATTGACAGGGAGCACCGGGGAGCTGTTTTTT
. TRBJ1-2 . TRBV28 CATLQGLYGYTF TGTGCCACCCTACAGGGCCTCTATGGCTACACCTTC
. TRBJ2-1 . TRBV11-3 CASSLVADEQFF TGTGCCAGCAGCTTAGTTGCGGATGAGCAGTTCTTC
. TRBJ1-6 . TRBV18 CASSPSTSMSYNSPLHF TGTGCCAGCTCACCTTCGACAAGTATGTCCTATAATTCACCCCTCCACTTT